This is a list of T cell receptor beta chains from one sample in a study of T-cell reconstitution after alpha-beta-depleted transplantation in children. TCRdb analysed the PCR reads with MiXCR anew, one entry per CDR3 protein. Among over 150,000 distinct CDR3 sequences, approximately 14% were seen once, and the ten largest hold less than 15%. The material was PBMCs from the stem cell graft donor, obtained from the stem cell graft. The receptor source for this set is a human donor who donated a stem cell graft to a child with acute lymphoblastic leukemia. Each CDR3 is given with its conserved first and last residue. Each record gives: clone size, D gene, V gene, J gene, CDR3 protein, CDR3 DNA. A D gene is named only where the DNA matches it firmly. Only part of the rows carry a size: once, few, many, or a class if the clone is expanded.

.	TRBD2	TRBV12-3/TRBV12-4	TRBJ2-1	CASSFFSYSGRSYNEQFF	TGTGCCAGCAGTTTTTTTTCGTATAGCGGGAGGAGCTACAATGAGCAGTTCTTC
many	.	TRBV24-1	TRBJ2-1	CATSAGFEQFF	TGTGCCACCAGTGCCGGGTTCGAGCAGTTCTTC
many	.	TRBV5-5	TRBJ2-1	CASSSAVAYNEQFF	TGTGCCAGCAGCTCGGCGGTAGCCTACAATGAGCAGTTCTTC
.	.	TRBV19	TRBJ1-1	CASSPTGTEKAFF	TGTGCCAGTAGCCCTACCGGGACCGAGAAGGCTTTCTTT
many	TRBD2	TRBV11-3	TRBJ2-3	CASSFRAGAQVADTQYF	TGTGCCAGCAGCTTTCGAGCGGGAGCCCAGGTGGCAGATACGCAGTATTTT
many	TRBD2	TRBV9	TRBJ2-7	CASSDLAGGPKTEQYF	TGTGCCAGCAGCGATCTAGCGGGAGGACCTAAAACGGAGCAGTACTTC
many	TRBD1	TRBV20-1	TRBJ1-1	CSASPGTANTEAFF	TGCAGTGCGAGCCCCGGGACAGCGAACACTGAAGCTTTCTTT
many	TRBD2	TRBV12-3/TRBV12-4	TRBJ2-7	CASSFRTSGSSYEQYF	TGTGCCAGCAGTTTTCGGACTAGCGGTAGCTCCTACGAGCAGTACTTC
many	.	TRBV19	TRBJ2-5	CASSILHDVQETQYF	TGTGCCAGTAGTATCCTCCACGACGTACAAGAGACCCAGTACTTC
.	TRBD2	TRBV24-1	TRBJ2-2	CATSDLGTSIGPGELFF	TGTGCCACCAGTGACCTAGGGACTAGTATTGGGCCCGGGGAGCTGTTTTTT
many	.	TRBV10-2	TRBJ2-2	CASRRTDYPNTGELFF	TGCGCCAGCAGACGGACAGACTATCCGAACACCGGGGAGCTGTTTTTT
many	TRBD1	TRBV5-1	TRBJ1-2	CASSSYRGQRDYGYTF	TGCGCCAGCAGCTCCTACAGGGGGCAGAGGGACTATGGCTACACCTTC
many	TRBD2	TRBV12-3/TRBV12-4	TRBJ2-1	CASTQATSGSADEQFF	TGTGCCAGCACTCAGGCGACTAGCGGGAGTGCGGATGAGCAGTTCTTC
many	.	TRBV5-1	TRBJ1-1	CASSLTGTSVWNTEAFF	TGCGCCAGCAGCCTCACCGGGACGTCGGTGTGGAACACTGAAGCTTTCTTT
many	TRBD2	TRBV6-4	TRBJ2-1	CASSDSGASGRYNEQFF	TGTGCCAGCAGTGACTCGGGGGCTAGCGGGCGTTACAATGAGCAGTTCTTC
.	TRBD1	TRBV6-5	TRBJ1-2	CASSYKTRGVKDGYTF	TGTGCCAGCAGTTACAAAACCAGGGGGGTTAAGGATGGCTACACCTTC
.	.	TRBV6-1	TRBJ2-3	CASRSTGRTDTQYF	TGTGCCAGCAGGTCTACCGGACGCACAGATACGCAGTATTTT
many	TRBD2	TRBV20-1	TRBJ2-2	CSVAGGSTGELFF	TGCAGTGTAGCGGGAGGATCGACCGGGGAGCTGTTTTTT
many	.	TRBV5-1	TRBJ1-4	CASSLRDPNEKLFF	TGCGCCAGCAGCTTGAGGGACCCCAATGAAAAACTGTTTTTT
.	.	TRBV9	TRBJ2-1	CASSVEAYPSYNEQFF	TGTGCCAGCAGCGTAGAGGCCTACCCCTCCTACAATGAGCAGTTCTTC
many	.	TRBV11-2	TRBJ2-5	CASSLTMETQYF	TGTGCCAGCAGCTTAACGATGGAGACCCAGTACTTC
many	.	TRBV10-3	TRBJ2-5	CAISNTDRSETQYF	TGTGCCATCAGTAACACGGACAGATCAGAGACCCAGTACTTC
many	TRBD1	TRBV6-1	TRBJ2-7	CASGQGVIFEQYF	TGTGCCAGCGGACAGGGGGTTATCTTTGAGCAGTACTTC
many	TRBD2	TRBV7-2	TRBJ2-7	CASSRGLAVYEQYF	TGTGCCAGCAGCCGGGGACTAGCGGTATACGAGCAGTACTTC
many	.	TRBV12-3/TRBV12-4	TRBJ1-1	CASSLTRINTEAFF	TGTGCCAGCAGTTTAACCCGGATTAACACTGAAGCTTTCTTT
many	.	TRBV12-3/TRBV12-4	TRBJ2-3	CASSLVGSDTQYF	TGTGCCAGCAGTTTAGTCGGCTCAGATACGCAGTATTTT
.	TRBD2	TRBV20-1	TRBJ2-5	CSARDMKRGRARETQYF	TGCAGTGCTAGAGATATGAAACGCGGGAGGGCCAGGGAGACCCAGTACTTC
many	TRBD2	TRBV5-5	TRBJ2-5	CASSLELAGGRETQYF	TGTGCCAGCAGCTTGGAACTAGCGGGGGGAAGGGAGACCCAGTACTTC
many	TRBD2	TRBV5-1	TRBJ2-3	CASSSRGSSGRRDTQYF	TGCGCCAGCAGCTCGCGGGGGTCGAGCGGGAGAAGGGATACGCAGTATTTT
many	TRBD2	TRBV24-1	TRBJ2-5	CATSDFSPSGRETQYF	TGTGCCACCAGTGATTTCTCTCCTAGCGGGAGAGAGACCCAGTACTTC
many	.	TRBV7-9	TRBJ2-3	CASSTPVHTDTQYF	TGTGCCAGCAGCACGCCAGTGCACACAGATACGCAGTATTTT
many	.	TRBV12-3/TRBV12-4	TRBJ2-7	CASSPWSLRRSYEQYF	TGTGCCAGCAGTCCCTGGTCCCTCAGGAGATCCTACGAGCAGTACTTC
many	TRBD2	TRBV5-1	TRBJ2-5	CASRAPSGQETQYF	TGCGCCAGCAGGGCTCCTAGCGGACAAGAGACCCAGTACTTC
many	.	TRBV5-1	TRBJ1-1	CASSTTGNTEAFF	TGCGCCAGCAGCACGACAGGGAACACTGAAGCTTTCTTT
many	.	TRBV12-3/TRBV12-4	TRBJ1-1	CASSFWGDLDTEAFF	TGTGCCAGCAGTTTCTGGGGGGACTTGGACACTGAAGCTTTCTTT
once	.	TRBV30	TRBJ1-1	CAWRRGGFAEAFF	TGTGCCTGGCGGAGGGGGGGGTTCGCTGAAGCTTTCTTT
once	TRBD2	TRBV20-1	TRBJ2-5	CSARDGGTGYQETQYF	TGCAGTGCTAGAGACGGGGGGACGGGGTATCAAGAGACCCAGTACTTC
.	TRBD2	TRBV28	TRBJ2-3	CASSLLTSGTDTQYF	TGTGCCAGCAGTTTATTAACTAGCGGCACAGATACGCAGTATTTT
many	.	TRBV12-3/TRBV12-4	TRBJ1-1	CASRPGDSNTEAFF	TGTGCCAGCAGACCCGGGGACTCAAACACTGAAGCTTTCTTT
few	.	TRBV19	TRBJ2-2	CASSLSPLANTGELFF	TGTGCCAGTAGCCTAAGTCCCCTCGCAAACACCGGGGAGCTGTTTTTT
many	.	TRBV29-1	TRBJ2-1	CSVGIHRENEQFF	TGCAGCGTTGGGATCCATCGGGAAAATGAGCAGTTCTTC
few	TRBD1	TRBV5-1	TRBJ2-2	CASSTGQANTGELFF	TGCGCCAGCAGCACGGGACAGGCTAACACCGGGGAGCTGTTTTTT